Listed below are T cell receptor beta chains from one sample, sequenced in a study of shared clonotypes between healthy human individuals. Produced via immunoSEQ multiplex PCR; TCRdb's table is partial and in-frame only. The sample includes 450,000 to 500,000 clones, approximately 78% of them seen just once. Input material: PBMCs. The origin of the receptors is a middle-aged woman in good health. Some clones in this sample may be carry-over from other donors' samples. Each CDR3 is given with its conserved first and last residue. D genes are given only for firm matches. Clone sizes are given selectively: once, few, many, or a class where the clone is expanded.

v_gene	d_gene	j_gene	abundance	CDR3aa	CDR3nt
TRBV18	.	TRBJ1-5	few	CASSPGGDGQPQHF	TGTGCCAGCTCACCAGGGGGGGACGGCCAGCCCCAGCATTTT
TRBV6-1	.	TRBJ1-5	.	CASSSPGGNQPQHF	TGTGCCAGCAGTTCCCCCGGCGGCAATCAGCCCCAGCATTTT
TRBV11-3	.	TRBJ2-3	.	CASSWGRESDTQYF	TGTGCCAGCAGCTGGGGGCGGGAGTCAGATACGCAGTATTTT
TRBV6-4	TRBD1	TRBJ2-7	.	CASRGQGPYF	TGTGCCAGCAGGGGACAGGGTCCGTACTTC
TRBV27	TRBD1	TRBJ2-7	.	CASRKDRGSFYEQYF	TGTGCCAGCAGAAAAGACAGGGGAAGTTTCTACGAGCAGTACTTC
TRBV18	.	TRBJ1-1	few	CASSPQGTETEAFF	TGTGCCAGCTCACCACAGGGGACGGAGACTGAAGCTTTCTTT
TRBV5-6	.	TRBJ2-3	.	CASSLFGTTSTDTQYF	TGTGCCAGCAGCTTGTTTGGGACCACAAGCACAGATACGCAGTATTTT
TRBV7-3	TRBD2	TRBJ2-1	.	CASSRTSGRTYNEQFF	TGTGCCAGCTCCCGGACTAGCGGGAGGACCTACAATGAGCAGTTCTTC
TRBV6-5	.	TRBJ1-5	.	CASSYSGVRNQPQHF	TGTGCCAGCAGTTACTCAGGGGTACGCAATCAGCCCCAGCATTTT
TRBV5-1	TRBD1	TRBJ2-7	.	CASSWTGASYEQYF	TGCGCCAGCAGCTGGACAGGGGCCTCCTACGAGCAGTACTTC
TRBV18	.	TRBJ2-1	once	CASSPGLGTYNEQFF	TGTGCCAGCTCTCCTGGGCTAGGGACCTACAATGAGCAGTTCTTC
TRBV7-9	TRBD1	TRBJ1-1	few	CASSSTGGEAFF	TGTGCCAGCAGCTCAACAGGGGGTGAAGCTTTCTTT
TRBV6-1	.	TRBJ2-7	.	CASSEVGRSSYEQYF	TGTGCCAGCAGTGAAGTCGGCAGGAGCTCCTACGAGCAGTACTTC
TRBV27	.	TRBJ2-1	few	CASSSRFGFNNEQFF	TGTGCCAGCAGTTCCCGATTTGGGTTTAACAATGAGCAGTTCTTC
TRBV7-2	.	TRBJ1-3	.	CASSPDRRNTIYF	TGTGCCAGCAGCCCGGACCGAAGGAACACCATATATTTT
TRBV19	TRBD2	TRBJ2-1	.	CASSTPGGLSYNEQFF	TGTGCCAGTAGTACCCCGGGGGGGCTCTCCTACAATGAGCAGTTCTTC
TRBV5-1	TRBD1	TRBJ1-4	.	CASSVGQGAGEKLFF	TGCGCCAGCAGCGTCGGACAGGGGGCGGGTGAAAAACTGTTTTTT
TRBV27	.	TRBJ2-1	.	CASSWTGAYNEQFF	TGTGCCAGCAGTTGGACTGGAGCGTACAATGAGCAGTTCTTC
TRBV5-4	.	TRBJ2-2	.	CASSLDSPNTGELFF	TGTGCCAGCAGCTTGGACAGCCCCAACACCGGGGAGCTGTTTTTT
TRBV10-3	TRBD2	TRBJ2-7	.	CAIRTSVSYEQYF	TGTGCCATCAGAACTAGCGTCTCCTACGAGCAGTACTTC
TRBV11-3	.	TRBJ2-3	once	CASSPRGDTQYF	TGTGCCAGCAGCCCGAGGGGGGATACGCAGTATTTT
TRBV29-1	.	TRBJ2-7	.	CSAGTMTTYEQYF	TGCAGCGCCGGGACGATGACCACCTACGAGCAGTACTTC
TRBV5-1	TRBD1	TRBJ2-2	few	CASTITGGYTGELFF	TGCGCCAGCACTATCACAGGGGGCTACACCGGGGAGCTGTTTTTT
TRBV7-9	.	TRBJ2-7	.	CASSFPTANEQYF	TGTGCCAGCAGCTTCCCGACTGCGAACGAGCAGTACTTC
TRBV30	TRBD2	TRBJ2-1	.	CARTSGRESNEQFF	TGTGCCCGGACTAGCGGGAGGGAATCAAATGAGCAGTTCTTC
TRBV21-1	.	TRBJ1-5	.	CASSTSVRDRAFNQPQHF	TGTGCCAGCAGCACATCGGTCCGGGACAGGGCTTTCAATCAGCCCCAGCATTTT
TRBV18	TRBD2	TRBJ2-1	.	CASSPRLAGDQGDEQFF	TGTGCCAGCTCACCACGACTAGCGGGAGATCAGGGGGATGAGCAGTTCTTC
TRBV25-1	TRBD1	TRBJ1-1	.	CASSENRGTEAFF	TGTGCCAGCAGTGAGAACAGGGGGACTGAAGCTTTCTTT
TRBV10-3	.	TRBJ1-5	.	CAISADSDQPQHF	TGTGCCATCAGCGCGGACAGCGATCAGCCCCAGCATTTT
TRBV19	TRBD2	TRBJ2-7	.	CASSPLTSGASYEQYF	TGTGCCAGTAGTCCCCTGACTAGCGGGGCTTCCTACGAGCAGTACTTC
TRBV19	TRBD1	TRBJ2-7	.	CASSTRGTGGSYEQYF	TGTGCCAGTAGTACTCGGGGGACAGGGGGGTCCTACGAGCAGTACTTC
TRBV7-8	.	TRBJ1-2	.	CASSLQGRDGYTF	TGTGCCAGCAGCTTACAGGGGAGGGATGGCTACACCTTC
TRBV6-1	TRBD2	TRBJ2-7	.	CASSRTSDWKYEQYF	TGTGCCAGCTCTAGGACTAGCGATTGGAAGTACGAGCAGTACTTC
TRBV5-1	.	TRBJ2-3	.	CASSFGPSGSTDTQYF	TGCGCCAGCAGCTTCGGGCCCAGCGGTAGCACAGATACGCAGTATTTT
TRBV9	.	TRBJ1-5	.	CASSVSGGNQPQHF	TGTGCCAGCAGCGTAAGTGGGGGCAATCAGCCCCAGCATTTT
TRBV29-1	TRBD1	TRBJ2-1	.	CSVNDRVAYNEQFF	TGCAGCGTAAACGACAGGGTGGCCTACAATGAGCAGTTCTTC
TRBV28	.	TRBJ1-4	.	CASGPRTEKLFF	TGTGCCAGCGGCCCCAGGACCGAAAAACTGTTTTTT